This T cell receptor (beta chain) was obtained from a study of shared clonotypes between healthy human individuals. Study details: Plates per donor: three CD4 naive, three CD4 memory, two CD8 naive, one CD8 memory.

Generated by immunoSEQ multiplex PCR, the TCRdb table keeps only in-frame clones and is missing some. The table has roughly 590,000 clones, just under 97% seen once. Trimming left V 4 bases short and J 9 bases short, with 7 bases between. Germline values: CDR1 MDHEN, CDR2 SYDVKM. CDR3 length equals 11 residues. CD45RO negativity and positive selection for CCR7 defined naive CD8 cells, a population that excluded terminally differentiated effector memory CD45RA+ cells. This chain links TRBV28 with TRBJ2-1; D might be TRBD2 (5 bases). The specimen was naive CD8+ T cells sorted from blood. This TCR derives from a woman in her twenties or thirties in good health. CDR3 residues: CASSYGGEQFF. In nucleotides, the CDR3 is TGTGCCAGCAGTTATGGAGGTGAGCAGTTCTTC.